The source of this TCR beta chain is a study of blood T cell repertoires in COVID-19. Study-wide context: Some COVID-19 samples were acute and others convalescent; all came from the United States, Italy and Spain. T cells, B-cell-depleted T cells, or PBMCs provided the cDNA or gDNA that served as material.

CDR1 is MDHEN, CDR2 SYDVKM, per germline. The trim removed 7 bases at V and 6 bases at J, leaving 5 bases unmatched. The CDR3 has 13 amino acids. In the original analysis: Reference gene primer amplification yielded estimated nucleated cell counts. Assay used: immunoSEQ multiplex PCR; TCRdb lists only in-frame clones, some missing. Clonal size and the V and J genes are those of that table, whereas D and trimming came from the DNA. The repertoire holds 150,000 to 200,000 clones, roughly 86% seen once, with 6% to 7.5% in the top ten. The chain is built from TRBV28 and TRBJ2-1; 8 nucleotides line up with TRBD1. Sequences were obtained from peripheral blood. The source is a woman aged 80 or over in a cohort sampled during active or convalescent COVID-19. CDR3 DNA sequence: TGTGCCAGCAAAGCAGGGGGCCTCAATGAGCAGTTCTTC. It is translated as CASKAGGLNEQFF.